The 26 T cell receptor beta chains reported below all come from one sample, sequenced in a study of CD8+CD57+ T cells in acquired aplastic anemia. These receptors' targets are unknown. The sequenced patients had an expansion of CD8+CD57+ cells seen by flow cytometry. Whole-study findings and limits: Diversity in CD8+CD57+ cells from patients fell below that of the total CD4+ and CD8+ cell pools. This difference was described as decreased diversity.

It was genomic DNA that served as the template for profiling TCR beta VDJ and CDR3. TCRdb itself ran the reads through MiXCR, one entry per CDR3 protein. The table includes around 21,000 distinct CDR3 sequences, 40% detected once. Sequences were obtained from CD8+CD57+ T cells sorted from PBMCs. Documented subset: bead-enriched CD8+CD57+ effector memory T cells from SAA patients. The source of these receptors is a human donor with aplastic anemia.

The chain carries TRBV2 and TRBJ2-5; maybe TRBD1 (5 bases). The length of the CDR3 is 13 residues. V lost 6 bases to trimming and J lost 1 base, with 9 bases between them. From germline, CDR1 is SNHLY and CDR2 FYNNEI. The CDR3 sequence is CASRKGAQETQYF. The CDR3 DNA sequence: TGTGCCAGCAGAAAAGGGGCCCAAGAGACCCAGTACTTC. Variable domain in full (rest from reference TRBV2 and TRBJ2-5): EPEVTQTPSHQVTQMGQEVILRCVPISNHLYFYWYRQILGQKVEFLVSFYNNEISEKSEIFDDQFSVERPDGSNFTLKIRSTKLEDSAMYFCASRKGAQETQYFGPGTRLLVL.

The CDR3 DNA reads TGTGCCAGCAGCTCAGATTCGGGAGAAGGAGATACGCAGTATTTT. It translates to CASSSDSGEGDTQYF. This sequence joins TRBV7-2 and TRBJ2-3; a possible D gene is TRBD2 (6 bases). Trimming cost V 4 bases and J 5 bases, with 16 bases left between them. The germline gives CDR1 SGHTA, CDR2 FQGNSA. The CDR3 sequence is 15 residues long. The full variable domain, its missing parts supplied by reference TRBV7-2 and TRBJ2-3, is GAGVSQSPSNKVTEKGKDVELRCDPISGHTALYWYRQSLGQGLEFLIYFQGNSAPDKSGLPSDRFSAERTGGSVSTLTIQRTQQEDSAVYLCASSSDSGEGDTQYFGPGTRLTVL.

The rearrangement uses TRBV29-1 and TRBJ2-2; unclear D gene. V lost 3 bases and J lost 5, with 10 bases in between. Germline loops: CDR1 SQVTM, CDR2 ANQGSEA. The CDR3 is 13 residues long. CDR3 DNA: TGCAGCGTTGATGTAAGAAGGACCGGGGAGCTGTTTTTT. It specifies CSVDVRRTGELFF.

The J gene is TRBJ1-4, the V gene TRBV10-3; D might be TRBD1 (6 bases). Trimming removed 3 bases at V and 8 bases at J, with 10 bases between. Germline V gives CDR1 ENHRY, CDR2 SYGVKD. The CDR3 is made up of 13 amino acids. CDR3 in amino acids: CAISDSGAEKLFF. The CDR3 region has the DNA TGTGCCATCAGTGACTCAGGGGCCGAAAAACTGTTTTTT.

In the case of this clonotype: The germline gene is not matched at one end of the junction; a read error may be the cause. V and J are TRBV4-1 and TRBJ2-4; D is unresolved. The germline CDR1 and CDR2 sequences are MGHRA and YSYEKL. The CDR3 has 17 residues. CDR3 nucleotides: TGCGCCAGCAGCAAAGACGGTCTCCTTTTAGCCAAAAACATTCAGTACTTC. It codes for CASSKDGLLLAKNIQYF.

The chain carries TRBV5-6 and TRBJ1-6; possible D gene TRBD1, 5 bases. Germline lookup yields CDR1 SGHDT and CDR2 YYEEEE. V was cut by 5 bases and J by 7 bases, with 16 bases left in between. This CDR3 comprises 15 residues. CDR3 DNA sequence: TGTGCCAGCAGACCCCAGGGTACTAGGAATTCACCCCTCCACTTT. It translates to CASRPQGTRNSPLHF.

This clonotype showed up just a few times. The chain is built from TRBV20-1 and TRBJ2-1; 12 bases match TRBD2. The CDR3 runs 14 residues. Germline CDR1 and CDR2: DFQATT and SNEGSKA (reference sequence). The J segment lost 4 bases and the V segment lost 5 bases, leaving 3 bases of the junction unmatched. The CDR3, as DNA: TGCAGTGCTGGGACTAGCGGGTTGTACAATGAGCAGTTCTTC. Translated: CSAGTSGLYNEQFF.

This clonotype was seen only once. The chain recombines TRBV2 with TRBJ2-5, with 12 nucleotides matching TRBD1. V dropped 7 bases and J dropped 5; count of bases not matched to a gene: 5. From germline, CDR1 is SNHLY and CDR2 FYNNEI. CDR3 size: 14 residues. CDR3 residues: CASKGQGAGETQYF. In DNA, the CDR3 is TGTGCCAGCAAGGGACAGGGGGCCGGGGAGACCCAGTACTTC.

This rearrangement joins TRBV3-1 to TRBJ1-4; D is perhaps TRBD1 (5 bases). With 2 bases removed from V and 8 bases from J, the gap between germline ends came to 9 bases. The CDR3 covers 13 residues. From germline, CDR1 is LGHDT and CDR2 YNNKEL (reference sequence). CDR3: CASSQRDGEKLFF. CDR3 bases: TGTGCCAGCAGCCAAAGGGACGGGGAAAAACTGTTTTTT.

Turning to this clonotype: Mismatch with germline at one junction end may stem from a read error. The chain links TRBV24-1 to TRBJ2-3, with D perhaps matching TRBD1 or TRBD2 (6 bases each). The CDR3 totals 15 residues. In germline, CDR1 is KGHDR, CDR2 SFDVKD. The CDR3 DNA reads TGTGCCAGCAGTGACGGGAGAGGGGGTCCAGATACGCAGTATTTT. Amino acids: CASSDGRGGPDTQYF.

For this clonotype: Its ends do not fully match the called genes, so a read error is possible. The chain carries TRBV15 and TRBJ1-1, with TRBD1 identical over 10 bases. Germline V gives CDR1 LNHNV, CDR2 YYDKDF (reference sequence). The CDR3 covers 15 residues. The CDR3 protein is CATSSSRSGQGIWGF. CDR3 nucleotide sequence: TGTGCCACCAGCAGCTCCAGGTCGGGACAGGGGATTTGGGGCTTT. Based on the CDR3 plus reference TRBV15 and TRBJ1-1, the full variable domain is DAMVIQNPRYQVTQFGKPVTLSCSQTLNHNVMYWYQQKSSQAPKLLFHYYDKDFNNEADTPDNFQSRRPNTSFCFLDIRSPGLGDTAMYLCATSSSRSGQGIWGFGQGTRLTVV.

This clonotype was observed many times. Here the CDR3 reads CSARKLAGSPWEQYF. The CDR3 DNA follows: TGCAGTGCTAGGAAATTAGCGGGTTCGCCGTGGGAGCAGTACTTC. V usage is TRBV20-1 and J usage is TRBJ2-7; 7 bases agree with TRBD2. The CDR3 sequence is 15 residues long. Germline CDR1 reads DFQATT; CDR2 reads SNEGSKA (reference sequence). J was trimmed by 7 bases and V by 3 bases; bases with no gene match: 15.

With respect to this clonotype: In this CDR3 the conserved last residue, phenylalanine or tryptophan, is missing, so a read error is likely. The limits of the CDR3 on the DNA are not certain, so only TCRdb's listed CDR3 is given. The chain combines TRBV20-1 with TRBJ2-1; the D call TRBD1 from the table was never checked on the DNA. With termini counted, the CDR3 has 14 amino acids. The germline CDR1 and CDR2 sequences are DFQATT and SNEGSKA (reference sequence). The chain's CDR3 is CSASSGASYNEQTL.

This clonotype was seen ten or more times. This sequence joins TRBV6-5 and TRBJ1-4; D possibly corresponds to TRBD1 (6 bases). The CDR3 extends over 15 amino acids. In germline, CDR1 is MNHEY, CDR2 SVGAGI. Trimming removed 5 bases from V and 8 bases from J, with 18 bases in between. CDR3 nucleotides: TGTGCCAGCAGTCACCTGGGACAACGGAGAGAAAAACTGTTTTTT. Residues: CASSHLGQRREKLFF.

The chain uses TRBV7-3 and TRBJ2-3; 7 bases are shared with TRBD2. The J call may be wrong; the DNA end is better matched by TRBJ2-5. Germline V gene sequence: CDR1 SGHTA, CDR2 FQGTGA. The CDR3 is made up of 14 amino acids. CDR3 sequence reads: CASSPSAGDETQYF. The CDR3 DNA reads TGTGCCAGCAGCCCTTCGGCGGGGGATGAGACCCAGTACTTC.

This clonotype is labeled medium-sized. V gene TRBV2 combines with J gene TRBJ2-6; no clear D. The germline gives CDR1 SNHLY, CDR2 FYNNEI. The V end was cut by 7 bases, the J end by 0 bases, with 7 bases between. The CDR3 sequence is 14 residues long. The CDR3 loop is CASTLPSGANVLTF. In DNA form, the CDR3 reads TGTGCCAGCACCTTACCCTCTGGGGCCAACGTCCTGACTTTC.

The chain has TRBV3-1 and TRBJ2-7; 9 bases are a match to TRBD2. V lost 4 bases and J lost 3; bases outside the gene matches: 10. The CDR3 is 16 residues long. The germline gives CDR1 LGHDT, CDR2 YNNKEL (reference sequence). CDR3: CASSPRGREGLYEQYF. The CDR3, as DNA: TGTGCCAGCAGCCCACGGGGGCGGGAGGGCCTCTACGAGCAGTACTTC.

This clonotype appeared a few times. V and J are TRBV15 and TRBJ2-5; the match to TRBD1 covers 12 bases. The germline V gene has CDR1 LNHNV and CDR2 YYDKDF (reference sequence). The CDR3 is made up of 19 amino acids. V trimming: 8 bases; J trimming: 6 bases; junction bases outside the gene matches: 22. The CDR3 sequence: CATGPGTGGGWPNKKTQYF. CDR3 DNA sequence: TGTGCCACCGGTCCCGGGACAGGGGGCGGATGGCCGAACAAAAAGACCCAGTACTTC.

The rearrangement uses TRBV9 and TRBJ1-2; unclear D gene. This CDR3 has 14 residues. From germline, CDR1 is SGDLS and CDR2 YYNGEE. Deletions cut 4 bases from V and 2 bases from J, with 12 bases between. As DNA, the CDR3 is TGTGCCAGCAGCCCCCTAAGGAGAAACTATGGCTACACCTTC. Its translation: CASSPLRRNYGYTF.

This clonotype was seen just once. The chain couples TRBV20-1 to TRBJ1-2, with 8 bases identical to TRBD1. The CDR3 spans 12 residues. The germline V gene encodes CDR1 DFQATT and CDR2 SNEGSKA (reference sequence). J gave up 8 bases and V 5 bases, and 7 bases lay outside the gene matches. CDR3 sequence: CSAERTGKGYTF. For the CDR3, the DNA is TGCAGTGCTGAGCGGACAGGGAAGGGCTACACCTTC.

The chain combines TRBV2 with TRBJ2-5, with 7 bases fitting TRBD2. Germline V gene data show CDR1 as SNHLY and CDR2 as FYNNEI. The CDR3 runs to 15 residues. V dropped 6 bases and J dropped 7; count of bases not matched to a gene: 14. The CDR3 DNA sequence: TGTGCCAGCAGCTTAGCGGGCCTAGCGGAAGTGACCCAGTACTTC. Its translation: CASSLAGLAEVTQYF.

Concerning this clonotype: One end of the junction fails to match germline, which may point to a read error. The chain has TRBV5-8 and TRBJ2-1, with a weak D call TRBD1 (6 bases). From germline, CDR1 is SGHTS and CDR2 YDEGEE. The CDR3 has 15 residues. The CDR3: CASSLAGQNYNKQFF. DNA of the CDR3: TGTGCCAGCAGCTTGGCCGGACAGAACTACAATAAGCAGTTCTTC.

Points on this clonotype: No conserved phenylalanine or tryptophan is present at the end of the CDR3, so a read error is the likely explanation. V usage is TRBV5-4 and J usage is TRBJ2-6; 7 bases line up with TRBD1. The length of the CDR3 is 18 residues. V lost 4 bases to trimming and J lost 0 bases; unmatched junction nucleotides: 10. Germline V gives CDR1 SGHNT, CDR2 YYREEE (reference sequence). The CDR3 spells CASSPRQGSSSGANVLTL. CDR3 DNA: TGTGCCAGCAGCCCGAGACAGGGATCCTCCTCTGGGGCCAACGTCCTGACTCTC.

V gene TRBV12-3 or TRBV12-4 combines with J gene TRBJ2-1, with D uncertain. V lost 6 bases to trimming and J lost 5 bases, with 11 bases between them. This CDR3 is built from 13 residues. As DNA, the CDR3 is TGTGCCAGCAGGATGAACGTGGACAATGAGCAGTTCTTC. Amino acid sequence: CASRMNVDNEQFF.

The gene calls are TRBV10-2 and TRBJ2-6; D is undetermined. V was trimmed by 8 bases and J by 0 bases, leaving 14 bases between them. The CDR3 runs 16 residues. Germline-derived CDR1 and CDR2 are WSHSY and SAAADI. The CDR3: CASSTDGTSGANVLTF. In nucleotides, the CDR3 is TGCGCCAGCTCCACGGACGGAACCTCTGGGGCCAACGTCCTGACTTTC.

The genes are TRBV7-2 and TRBJ1-5, with D tentatively TRBD1 (6 bases). Germline V CDR1 and CDR2: SGHTA, FQGNSA. CDR3 length: 13 residues. Trimming shortened V by 2 bases and J by 6 bases, and 8 bases separated the two germline ends. The CDR3 region has the DNA TGTGCCAGCAGCTTACGGGGGCCTCAGCCCCAGCATTTT. Protein: CASSLRGPQPQHF. Full variable domain (missing parts from reference TRBV7-2 and TRBJ1-5): GAGVSQSPSNKVTEKGKDVELRCDPISGHTALYWYRQSLGQGLEFLIYFQGNSAPDKSGLPSDRFSAERTGGSVSTLTIQRTQQEDSAVYLCASSLRGPQPQHFGDGTRLSIL.